Detailed here is one TCR beta chain. Antigen specificity is unknown. A split of CD4+ cells into CD45RA+ naive and CD45RA-negative memory subsets was performed. Under the authors' procedure: ImmunoSEQ yielded junction-only sequences lacking quality scores, so filtering differed. Measured with immunoSEQ multiplex PCR; TCRdb has only the in-frame clones, and not every one. The DNA gave D and trimming, while V, J and clone size come from that table. Of about 520,000 clones listed, around 95% are singletons. This entry belongs to a study of shared clonotypes between healthy human individuals. Study-wide findings and caveats: Rarefaction analysis demonstrated incomplete sorted-subset sequencing notwithstanding large depth. Only a few donors were included, so the genetic and exposure-history diversity represented was limited.

Source material: naive CD4+ T cells sorted from blood. Subset meaning: CD45RA+ positively selected. This TCR was recovered from a woman in her twenties or thirties in good health.

The CDR3 bases are TGTGCCAGCAGCCAAGGACGGCGCTCTGGGGCCAACGTCCTGACTTTC. Encoded protein: CASSQGRRSGANVLTF. The V and J genes are TRBV5-4 and TRBJ2-6; D unclear. This CDR3 is 16 amino acids long. V lost 4 bases to trimming and J lost 0 bases, with 11 bases between them. The V gene's germline CDR1 is SGHNT and CDR2 YYREEE (reference sequence).